The 18 T cell receptor beta chains presented below share a single source sample, sequenced in a study of vaccination effects on CD4 cells after COVID-19. TCRdb keeps only in-frame clones here, not all; method: immunoSEQ multiplex PCR. This table has about 43,000 clones, around 81% appearing once. No antigen is known for these receptors. In the ViraFEST assay, antigen-specific CD4+ clonotypes were identified by expansion after peptide-pool stimulation. When around 10 days of culture had elapsed, CD4+ T cells were isolated. Recipients of the vaccine had no prior SARS-CoV-2 infection and negative nucleocapsid antibodies. The sequencing used CD4+ T cells from PBMCs cultured with SARS-CoV-2 spike peptides, collected before COVID-19 vaccination. The receptors derive from a human donor who received a COVID-19 vaccine.

The chain combines TRBV20-1 with TRBJ1-2, with TRBD1 as a possible D gene (5 bases). There are 14 residues in the CDR3. V lost 3 bases and J 2 bases, leaving 13 bases between the germline ends. Germline CDR1 and CDR2: DFQATT and SNEGSKA (reference sequence). The CDR3 DNA sequence: TGCAGTGCTAGTGATCCAGGGCTCAACTATGGCTACACCTTC. This sequence encodes CSASDPGLNYGYTF.

V gene TRBV4-3 combines with J gene TRBJ1-4; possibly TRBD1 for D (5 bases). The V and J ends lost 1 base and 6 bases respectively, with 9 bases between them. The V gene's germline CDR1 is LGHNA and CDR2 YSLEER. The CDR3 has 14 residues. The CDR3 protein is CASSQAGGDEKLFF. CDR3 DNA sequence: TGCGCCAGCAGCCAAGCAGGAGGGGATGAAAAACTGTTTTTT.

This clone appeared once. The chain uses TRBV11-1 and TRBJ2-1, with D possibly matching TRBD2 (7 bases). The CDR3 covers 14 residues. Germline CDR1 SGHAT, CDR2 FQDESV (reference sequence). The V and J ends lost 5 bases and 12 bases respectively, with 20 bases between them. The CDR3 loop reads CASSPMRGGVAQFF. CDR3 coding DNA: TGTGCCAGCAGCCCCATGCGAGGGGGGGTTGCGCAGTTCTTC.

The chain employs TRBV15 and TRBJ2-1; either TRBD1 or TRBD2 may supply D (5 bases each). CDR1 and CDR2 from the germline V gene are LNHNV and YYDKDF (reference sequence). Trimming shortened V by 1 base and J by 5 bases, and 15 bases separated the two germline ends. The length of the CDR3 is 16 residues. In DNA form, the CDR3 reads TGTGCCACCAGCAGAGGCACCGGGACGTCGAACAATGAGCAGTTCTTC. It translates to CATSRGTGTSNNEQFF.

This chain joins TRBV7-2 and TRBJ2-5; D is undetermined. The ends were cut back, 1 base at V and 5 bases at J, with 8 bases in the middle. The length of the CDR3 is 13 residues. Germline lookup yields CDR1 SGHTA and CDR2 FQGNSA. In DNA, the CDR3 is TGTGCCAGCAGCTTAGGGCTTGCGGAGACCCAGTACTTC. Translation: CASSLGLAETQYF. Together with reference TRBV7-2 and TRBJ2-5, the CDR3 gives the full variable domain: GAGVSQSPSNKVTEKGKDVELRCDPISGHTALYWYRQSLGQGLEFLIYFQGNSAPDKSGLPSDRFSAERTGGSVSTLTIQRTQQEDSAVYLCASSLGLAETQYFGPGTRLLVL.

The V gene is TRBV11-2, the J gene TRBJ2-7; 12 bases match TRBD2. CDR1 is SGHAT and CDR2 is FQNNGV in the germline V gene. V lost 3 bases and J lost 6; bases outside the gene matches: 12. This CDR3 has 17 amino acids. The CDR3 is CASSFRLAGAPLSEQYV. CDR3 sequence (DNA): TGTGCCAGCAGCTTTCGACTAGCGGGGGCTCCCCTCTCCGAGCAGTACGTC.

This clone was seen more than once but under ten times. The chain has TRBV7-2 and TRBJ2-4, with 8 bases matching TRBD1. The CDR3 is 14 residues long. V shed 5 bases, J shed 8 bases, and the junction held 8 bases outside the gene matches. Germline CDR1 and CDR2: SGHTA and FQGNSA. The CDR3 here is CASSPGTGWDIQYF. The CDR3 DNA reads as TGTGCCAGCAGCCCTGGGACAGGTTGGGACATTCAGTACTTC.

The table lists this clone with a count of one. This chain joins TRBV6-6 and TRBJ2-3; the match to TRBD1 covers 12 bases. V trimming: 8 bases; J trimming: 1 base; junction bases outside the gene matches: 13. The CDR3 contains 18 residues. Germline V CDR1 and CDR2: MNHNY, SVGAGI (reference sequence). The DNA for the CDR3 is TGTGCCAGCGGTCCCCGGGGACAGGGGGCGCGGGGCACAGATACGCAGTATTTT. Amino acids: CASGPRGQGARGTDTQYF.

The V call is TRBV7-3, the J call TRBJ1-1; D is unclear. Trimming shortened V by 5 bases and J by 0 bases, and 19 bases separated the two germline ends. Germline-derived CDR1 and CDR2 are SGHTA and FQGTGA. CDR3 size: 17 residues. Here the CDR3 reads CASSPNGGRVLNTEAFF. Here the CDR3 DNA reads TGTGCCAGCAGCCCCAACGGAGGGAGAGTGTTGAACACTGAAGCTTTCTTT.

The rearrangement uses TRBV5-4 and TRBJ2-1, with D possibly matching TRBD1 (6 bases). Germline V gives CDR1 SGHNT, CDR2 YYREEE (reference sequence). V gave up 4 bases and J gave up 3 bases, with 17 bases separating them. CDR3 length equals 16 residues. Written as DNA, the CDR3 is TGTGCCAGCAGCCTGAAGGGGCAGGGGAACTACAATGAGCAGTTCTTC. Translating it yields CASSLKGQGNYNEQFF.

V gene TRBV6-5 combines with J gene TRBJ1-1; 8 bases are shared with TRBD1. The V gene end was trimmed by 4 bases and the J gene end by 11 bases; junction bases not matched to a gene: 12. The length of the CDR3 is 14 residues. From germline, CDR1 is MNHEY and CDR2 SVGAGI. This CDR3 is CASSSATGAGVAFF. In nucleotides, the CDR3 is TGTGCCAGCAGTTCCGCGACAGGGGCGGGGGTGGCTTTCTTT.

The genes are TRBV19 and TRBJ2-1; D is uncertain. Trimming took 3 bases from V and 0 from J, leaving 6 bases between them. CDR1 and CDR2 from the germline V gene are LNHDA and SQIVND (reference sequence). The CDR3 has 14 residues. Here the CDR3 reads CASSIQSSYNEQFF. CDR3 bases: TGTGCCAGTAGTATTCAGAGCTCCTACAATGAGCAGTTCTTC. The variable domain in full, completed from reference TRBV19 and TRBJ2-1, reads DGGITQSPKYLFRKEGQNVTLSCEQNLNHDAMYWYRQDPGQGLRLIYYSQIVNDFQKGDIAEGYSVSREKKESFPLTVTSAQKNPTAFYLCASSIQSSYNEQFFGPGTRLTVL.

The chain has TRBV28 and TRBJ2-5, with D uncertain. The germline V and J ends were trimmed by 1 base and 2 bases, with 8 bases remaining between them. The germline V gene encodes CDR1 MDHEN and CDR2 SYDVKM. The CDR3 runs to 14 residues. CDR3 sequence reads: CASSLFQLQETQYF. The CDR3 region has the DNA TGTGCCAGCAGTTTATTCCAGTTACAAGAGACCCAGTACTTC.

The V call is TRBV5-6, the J call TRBJ2-4; D gene uncertain. This CDR3 comprises 16 residues. CDR1 and CDR2 from the germline V gene are SGHDT and YYEEEE. Trimming removed 4 bases at V and 3 bases at J, with 17 bases between. The CDR3 reads CASSPTYVGSKNIQYF. CDR3 DNA sequence: TGTGCCAGCAGCCCAACGTACGTGGGAAGCAAAAACATTCAGTACTTC.

The V gene is TRBV2, the J gene TRBJ1-2, with 9 bases matching TRBD1. CDR3 length: 13 amino acids. With 11 bases clipped from V and 6 bases from J, the junction kept 10 bases outside the gene matches. CDR1 and CDR2 (germline): SNHLY, FYNNEI. The CDR3 sequence: CAGDPTGGHGYTF. DNA of the CDR3: TGTGCCGGAGATCCTACAGGGGGCCATGGCTACACCTTC.

This chain connects TRBV5-1 to TRBJ1-3; 7 bases are a match to TRBD1. The germline gives CDR1 SGHRS, CDR2 YFSETQ. V was pared by 2 bases and J by 0 bases, with 5 bases of the junction left unmatched. The CDR3 is 16 amino acids. CDR3 nucleotide sequence: TGCGCCAGCAGCTTAGGGACAGCGCTCTCTGGAAACACCATATATTTT. Its protein product is CASSLGTALSGNTIYF.

The chain couples TRBV20-1 to TRBJ2-5; no reliable D call. Trimming pared 3 bases from V and 5 bases from J, leaving 7 bases between. In germline, CDR1 is DFQATT, CDR2 SNEGSKA (reference sequence). This CDR3 has 11 residues. The CDR3 protein is CSASRWETQYF. The CDR3 nucleotides are TGCAGTGCTAGCCGCTGGGAGACCCAGTACTTC.

The chain carries TRBV24-1 and TRBJ2-1; 7 bases line up with TRBD1. The CDR3 is 15 amino acids. Germline loops: CDR1 KGHDR, CDR2 SFDVKD. Trimming at V came to 7 bases and at J to 2 bases, leaving 7 bases not matched to a gene. The CDR3 DNA sequence: TGTGCCACCAGGTATGACAGGGAACCCTACAATGAGCAGTTCTTC. Translation: CATRYDREPYNEQFF.